This T cell receptor (beta chain) stems from a study of T-cell reconstitution after alpha-beta-depleted transplantation in children. Findings and limits, study-wide: For some patients, TCRbeta diversity was high at day 60 because of recipient T cells and thymic progenitors that survived. Roughly two months post-transplant, alpha-beta T cells reportedly originated from several hundred graft clones that had expanded.

The table lists this clonotype with a few counts. Antigen unknown. Unique molecular identifiers were incorporated during preparation of the TCRbeta library. Each CDR3 protein gets one entry after TCRdb re-called the PCR reads with MiXCR. The sample records 900,000 or so distinct CDR3 sequences, 16% being singletons. The germline V and J ends were trimmed by 5 bases and 5 bases, with 16 bases remaining between them. CDR3 length: 15 amino acids. Germline V gene lookup returns CDR1 MDHEN and CDR2 SYDVKM. The chain couples TRBV28 to TRBJ1-5; D is unclear. The origin of this receptor is a male patient between 10 and 17 years old who had a stem cell transplant for acute lymphoblastic leukemia, so the T cells may come from the graft donor. The sequenced sample was PBMCs, mostly from graft donor cells, obtained 360 days after TCRalphabeta/CD19-depleted stem cell transplant. The CDR3 here is CASSMSVVPHQPQHF. The CDR3 coding sequence is TGTGCCAGCAGTATGTCAGTAGTCCCCCATCAGCCCCAGCATTTT.